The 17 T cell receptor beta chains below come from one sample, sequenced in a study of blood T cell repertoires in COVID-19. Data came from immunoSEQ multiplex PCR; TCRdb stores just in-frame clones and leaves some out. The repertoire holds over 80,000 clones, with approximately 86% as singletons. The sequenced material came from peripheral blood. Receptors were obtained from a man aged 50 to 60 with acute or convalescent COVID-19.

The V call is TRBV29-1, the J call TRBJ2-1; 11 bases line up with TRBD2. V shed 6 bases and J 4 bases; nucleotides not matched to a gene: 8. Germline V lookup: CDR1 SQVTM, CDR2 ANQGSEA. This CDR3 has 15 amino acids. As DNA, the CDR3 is TGCAGCGTCAAACGGGGACTAGCGGCTTACAATGAGCAGTTCTTC. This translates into CSVKRGLAAYNEQFF.

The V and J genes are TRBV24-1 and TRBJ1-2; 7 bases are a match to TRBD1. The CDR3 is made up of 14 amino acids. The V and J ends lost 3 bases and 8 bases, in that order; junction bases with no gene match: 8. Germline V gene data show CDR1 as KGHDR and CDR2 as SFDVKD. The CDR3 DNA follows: TGTGCCACCAGTGATGCCGGGACAGCGAGAGGCTACACCTTC. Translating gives CATSDAGTARGYTF.

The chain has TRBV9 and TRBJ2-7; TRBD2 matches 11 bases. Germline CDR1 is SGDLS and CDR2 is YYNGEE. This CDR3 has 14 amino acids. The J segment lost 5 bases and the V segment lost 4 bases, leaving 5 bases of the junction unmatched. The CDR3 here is CASSTSGRVHEQYF. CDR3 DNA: TGTGCCAGCAGCACTAGCGGGAGAGTCCACGAGCAGTACTTC.

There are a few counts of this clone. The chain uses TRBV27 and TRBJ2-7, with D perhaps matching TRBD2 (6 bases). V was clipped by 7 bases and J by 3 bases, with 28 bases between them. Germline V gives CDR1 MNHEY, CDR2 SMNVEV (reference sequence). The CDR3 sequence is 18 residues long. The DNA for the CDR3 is TGTGCCAGCAAGTTAAGGACGGAGCCCGGACTACCTAACTACGAGCAGTACTTC. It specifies CASKLRTEPGLPNYEQYF.

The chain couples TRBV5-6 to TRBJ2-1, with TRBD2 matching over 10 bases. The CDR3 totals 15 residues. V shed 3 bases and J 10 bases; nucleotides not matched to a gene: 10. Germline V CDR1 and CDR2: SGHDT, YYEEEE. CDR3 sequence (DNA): TGTGCCAGCAGCTACACTAGCGGGATATCAGCGGAGCAGTTCTTC. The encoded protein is CASSYTSGISAEQFF.

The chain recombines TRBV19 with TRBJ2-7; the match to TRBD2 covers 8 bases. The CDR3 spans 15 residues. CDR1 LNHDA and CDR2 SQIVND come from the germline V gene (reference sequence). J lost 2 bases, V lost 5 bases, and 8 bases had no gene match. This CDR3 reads CASSASSGRAYEQYF. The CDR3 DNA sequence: TGTGCCAGTAGTGCCTCGAGCGGGAGAGCCTACGAGCAGTACTTC.

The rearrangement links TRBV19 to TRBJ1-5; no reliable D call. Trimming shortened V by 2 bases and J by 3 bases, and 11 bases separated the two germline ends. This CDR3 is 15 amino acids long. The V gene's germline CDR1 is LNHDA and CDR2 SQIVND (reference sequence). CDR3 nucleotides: TGTGCCAGTAGTATAACGGGTTACGACAATCAGCCCCAGCATTTT. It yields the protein CASSITGYDNQPQHF. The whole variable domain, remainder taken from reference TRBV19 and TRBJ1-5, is DGGITQSPKYLFRKEGQNVTLSCEQNLNHDAMYWYRQDPGQGLRLIYYSQIVNDFQKGDIAEGYSVSREKKESFPLTVTSAQKNPTAFYLCASSITGYDNQPQHFGDGTRLSIL.

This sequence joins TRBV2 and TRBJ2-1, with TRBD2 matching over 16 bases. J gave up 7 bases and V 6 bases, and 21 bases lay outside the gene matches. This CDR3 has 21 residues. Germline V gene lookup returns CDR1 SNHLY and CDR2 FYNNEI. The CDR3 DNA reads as TGTGCCAGCAGCCCTGGAGTCCGTCCCGGGACTAGCGGGAGGGCAGAGAATGAGCAGTTCTTC. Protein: CASSPGVRPGTSGRAENEQFF.

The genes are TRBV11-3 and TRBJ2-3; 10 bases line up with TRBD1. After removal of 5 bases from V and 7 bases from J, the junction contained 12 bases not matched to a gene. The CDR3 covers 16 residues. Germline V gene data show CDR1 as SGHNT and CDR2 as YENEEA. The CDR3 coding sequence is TGTGCCAGCAGCGGAGGCCCGGGACAGGGGATTTATACGCAGTATTTT. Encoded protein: CASSGGPGQGIYTQYF.

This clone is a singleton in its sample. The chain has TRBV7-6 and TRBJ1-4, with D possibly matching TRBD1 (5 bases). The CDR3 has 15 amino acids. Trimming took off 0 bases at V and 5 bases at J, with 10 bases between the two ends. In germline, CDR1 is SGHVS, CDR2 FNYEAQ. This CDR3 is CASSLAGKGNEKLFF. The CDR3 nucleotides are TGTGCCAGCAGCTTAGCGGGAAAGGGGAATGAAAAACTGTTTTTT.

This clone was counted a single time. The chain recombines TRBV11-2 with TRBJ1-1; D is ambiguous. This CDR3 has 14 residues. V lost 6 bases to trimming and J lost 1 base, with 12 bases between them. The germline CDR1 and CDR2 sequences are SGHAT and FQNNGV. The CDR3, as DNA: TGTGCCAGCAGTCCGGGGAACCGGAACACTGAAGCTTTCTTT. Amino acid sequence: CASSPGNRNTEAFF.

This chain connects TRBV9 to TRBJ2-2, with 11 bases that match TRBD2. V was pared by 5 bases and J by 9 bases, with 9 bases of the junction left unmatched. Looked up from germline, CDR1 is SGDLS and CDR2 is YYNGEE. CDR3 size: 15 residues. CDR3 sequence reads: CASSSGRAEFRELFF. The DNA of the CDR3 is TGTGCCAGCAGTAGCGGGAGGGCCGAGTTCAGGGAGCTGTTTTTT.

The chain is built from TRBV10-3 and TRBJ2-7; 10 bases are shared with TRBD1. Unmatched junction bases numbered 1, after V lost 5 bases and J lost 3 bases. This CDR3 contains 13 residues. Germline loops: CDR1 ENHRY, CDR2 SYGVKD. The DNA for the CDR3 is TGTGCCATCAGTAGGACAGGGGGCTACGAGCAGTACTTC. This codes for CAISRTGGYEQYF.

DNA for the CDR3: TGCGCCAGCAGCCGTGACAGAAACCAGGGGAACACTGAAGCTTTCTTT. Protein sequence: CASSRDRNQGNTEAFF. J is TRBJ1-1 and V is TRBV5-1; D is possibly TRBD1 (5 bases). The CDR3 has 16 residues. V was shortened by 4 bases and J by 1 base, with 17 bases between the two germline ends. Germline CDR1 and CDR2: SGHRS and YFSETQ. The full variable domain, completed using reference TRBV5-1 and TRBJ1-1, is KAGVTQTPRYLIKTRGQQVTLSCSPISGHRSVSWYQQTPGQGLQFLFEYFSETQRNKGNFPGRFSGRQFSNSRSEMNVSTLELGDSALYLCASSRDRNQGNTEAFFGQGTRLTVV.

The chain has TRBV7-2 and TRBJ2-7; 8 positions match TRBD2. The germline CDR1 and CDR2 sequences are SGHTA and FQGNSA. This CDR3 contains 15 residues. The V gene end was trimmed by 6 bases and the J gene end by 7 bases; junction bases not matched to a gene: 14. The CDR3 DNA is TGTGCCAGCAGATCCCGGGGGGGCGGCCCCTGGGAGCAGTACTTC. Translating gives CASRSRGGGPWEQYF.

This chain's CDR3 is CASSLGRRRRNSGNTIYF. The CDR3 nucleotides are TGTGCCAGCAGCTTAGGGCGTAGGAGACGCAACTCTGGAAACACCATATATTTT. The rearrangement links TRBV11-3 to TRBJ1-3; no clear D. This CDR3 has 18 residues. The germline V gene has CDR1 SGHNT and CDR2 YENEEA. V lost 1 base to trimming and J lost 0 bases, with 16 bases between them.

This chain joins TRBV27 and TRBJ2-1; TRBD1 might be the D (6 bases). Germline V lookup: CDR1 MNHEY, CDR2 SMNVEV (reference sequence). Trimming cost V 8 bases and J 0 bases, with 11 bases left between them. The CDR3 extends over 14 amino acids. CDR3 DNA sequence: TGTGCCAGCGGGGGCGAGGGCTCCTACAATGAGCAGTTCTTC. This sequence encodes CASGGEGSYNEQFF.